Detailed here is one T cell receptor beta chain. The sample comes from a study of shared clonotypes between healthy human individuals. Germline values: CDR1 MNHNS, CDR2 SASEGT. Trimming took off 6 bases at V and 4 bases at J, with 6 bases between the two ends. CDR3 length equals 12 residues. Sequencing used immunoSEQ multiplex PCR; TCRdb keeps in-frame clones, though not all of them. The table records a few hundred thousand clones, about 73% of them present only once. The clonotype originates from a man aged 25-40 years in good health. V and J are TRBV6-1 and TRBJ2-2; no reliable D call. Sequenced sample: memory CD4+ T cells sorted from blood. The subset denotes: CD45RA-negative fraction. CDR3 DNA sequence: TGTGCCAGCAGCCGTCCCACCGGGGAGCTGTTTTTT. Protein: CASSRPTGELFF.